Sequencing of this T cell receptor (beta chain) was carried out in a study of shared clonotypes between healthy human individuals (dated by TCRdb to 2018 to 2020). For the wider study: A couple of women and three men aged 18 to 49 years were included in the cohort. Each donor's leukapheresis produced roughly between roughly 0.85 and 10 billion PBMCs. For each donor, three plates each were used for CD4 naive and CD4 memory, two plates were used for CD8 naive, and one plate was used for CD8 memory. To increase sequencing depth and limit assay-specific biases, TCR repertoire library preparation and sequencing were carried out by different laboratories using diverse techniques. The study deeply sequenced blood TCR repertoires of five healthy adults to estimate repertoire size and the extent of clonotype sharing between individuals. The full study reports these points: Pairwise subsampling led to the expectation that sequencing depth would affect the degree of clonotype sharing among donors. Even with the large sequencing depth, rarefaction of the sorted-subset datasets indicated that sequencing was incomplete. Naive subsets generally had larger estimated clonotype richness than memory subsets. Clonotypes shared by all four sorted-subset donors showed higher generation probabilities than non-shared clonotypes. Sampling was restricted to blood, and TCR repertoires in tissue are likely to differ from TCR repertoires in blood. When several donors were compared, the shared fraction of clonotypes was roughly 5% for naive CD4, around 3.6% for naive CD8, 2% to 2.5% for memory CD4, and less than 0.45% for memory CD8. Because the study included only a small number of donors, the genetic and exposure-history diversity represented was limited.

Healthy HIV-negative adults with no recently reported acute infections or vaccinations were included as donors. All donors were Caucasian adults living in Nashville, Tennessee, USA. Magnetic negative selection was used to enrich CD4+ T cells, after which naive cells were positively selected on CD45RA and the negative fraction became the memory subset. After blood collection by leukapheresis, PBMCs were isolated using Ficoll-Histopaque density gradient centrifugation and then cryopreserved in the vapor phase of liquid nitrogen. Purity and quantity of every magnetically sorted T cell population were checked by analytical flow cytometry. From each sorted fraction, genomic DNA was isolated and quantified by UV absorbance on a Nanodrop 2000c. As concerns this clone: This clone's antigen is unknown. No per-base quality is available; no much larger clone lies one base away.

The CDR3 contains 13 residues, cysteine and phenylalanine counted. This entry keeps only the CDR3 DNA: 39 bases, framed from base 1. Taken from the germline V gene (reference sequence), the CDR1 and CDR2 loops are SSHAT and FNYEAQ. At the junction V is shortened by 5 bases and J by 4 bases, with 8 bases in between. Using the deep immunoSEQ assay, multiplex PCR amplified TCR CDR3 regions from genomic DNA. Genomic DNA extracted from each cell subset was distributed evenly over all wells of several immunoSEQ 96-well plates, and each plate served as one replicate. For sorted subsets, 200 to 250 ng of genomic DNA, equivalent to some 30,000 T cell genomes, went into each replicate PCR. The purified libraries were quantified using a Qubit 3.0 fluorometer, sized with a Bioanalyzer 2100, and then quantified again using the KAPA Library Quantification kit. A separate single-read 150-cycle Illumina NextSeq 550 flow cell was used to sequence each immunoSEQ 96-well plate. Per the source publication's procedure: Because the immunoSEQ output included only junctional sequences and no quality scores, the filtering could not be the same as the filtering used for full-length reads. Sequences were annotated with PyIR, a Python wrapper for IgBLAST v1.9, using IMGT germline references to assign V/J genes and CDR3. Any read was removed if the V/J assignment was weak (E-value above 1e-6), the CDR3 was missing, or the read contained stop codons, out-of-frame junctions, or ambiguous translated residues. V3J clonotypes were defined as sequences sharing an identical inferred V gene, J gene, and CDR3 amino acid sequence. To compute the percentage overlap between repertoires, the number of shared unique clonotypes was divided by the size of the smaller repertoire. Three approaches were used to assess repertoire richness: RTK rarefaction, the Chao1 estimator, and Recon v2.1 estimates of unobserved clonotypes. Generation probabilities for all TCRbeta clonotypes obtained by the gDNA method from a handful of donors were computed using OLGA. In its TCRdb copy, this immuneACCESS table keeps in-frame sequences only and misses some clones. Where compared with another copy, unresolved V genes explain less than half of these, and the others have no known cause. The V and J calls and clone size are taken from that table; D and trimming were inferred from the DNA. The sample table records hundreds of thousands of clones; 60% to 80% of these occur just once. The ten largest clones represent about 1.8% of the sample.

This receptor was obtained from a woman aged 25 to 39 in good health. Sequenced input: memory CD4+ T cells sorted from blood. This specimen's cell subset or site label, per the study, means: CD45RA-negative fraction. This chain is built from TRBV7-7 and TRBJ2-2, with the D segment identity uncertain. The encoded CDR3 is CASSPSRTGELFF. The nucleotide sequence reads TGTGCCAGCAGCCCAAGTCGCACCGGGGAGCTGTTTTTT. Beyond the CDR3, the reference TRBV7-7 and TRBJ2-2 genes provide the residues; the full variable domain reads: GAGVSQSPRYKVTKRGQDVTLRCDPISSHATLYWYQQALGQGPEFLTYFNYEAQPDKSGLPSDRFSAERPEGSISTLTIQRTEQRDSAMYRCASSPSRTGELFFGEGSRLTVL.